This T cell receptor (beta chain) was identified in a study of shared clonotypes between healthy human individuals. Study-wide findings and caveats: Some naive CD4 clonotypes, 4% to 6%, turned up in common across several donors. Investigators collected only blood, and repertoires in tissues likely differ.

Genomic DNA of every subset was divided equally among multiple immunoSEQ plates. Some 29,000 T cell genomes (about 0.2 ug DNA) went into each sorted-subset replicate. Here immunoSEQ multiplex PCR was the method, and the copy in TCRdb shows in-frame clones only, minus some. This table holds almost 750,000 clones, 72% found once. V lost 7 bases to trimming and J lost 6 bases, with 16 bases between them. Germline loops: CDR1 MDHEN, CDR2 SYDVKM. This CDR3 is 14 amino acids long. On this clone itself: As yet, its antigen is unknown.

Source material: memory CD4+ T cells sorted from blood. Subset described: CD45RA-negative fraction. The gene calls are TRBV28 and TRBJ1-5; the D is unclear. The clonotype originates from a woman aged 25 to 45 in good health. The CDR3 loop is CASTLWGRSQPQHF. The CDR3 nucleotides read TGTGCCAGCACTCTCTGGGGTCGGAGTCAGCCCCAGCATTTT.